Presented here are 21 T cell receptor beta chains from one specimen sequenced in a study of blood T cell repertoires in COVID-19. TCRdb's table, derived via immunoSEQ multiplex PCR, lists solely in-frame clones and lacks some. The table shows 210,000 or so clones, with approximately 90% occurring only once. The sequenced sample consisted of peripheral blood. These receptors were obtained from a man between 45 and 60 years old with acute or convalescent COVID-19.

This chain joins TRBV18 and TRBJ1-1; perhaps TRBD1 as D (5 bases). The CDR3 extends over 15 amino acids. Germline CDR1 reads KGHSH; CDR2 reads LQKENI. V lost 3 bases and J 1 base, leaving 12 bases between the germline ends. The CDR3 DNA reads TGTGCCAGCTCACCGATGCAGGGAACGAACACTGAAGCTTTCTTT. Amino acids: CASSPMQGTNTEAFF.

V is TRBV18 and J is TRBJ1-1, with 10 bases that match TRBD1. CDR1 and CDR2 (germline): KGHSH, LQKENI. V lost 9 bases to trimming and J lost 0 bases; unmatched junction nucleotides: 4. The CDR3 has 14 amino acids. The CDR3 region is CASGTGAMNTEAFF. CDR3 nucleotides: TGTGCCAGTGGGACAGGGGCCATGAACACTGAAGCTTTCTTT.

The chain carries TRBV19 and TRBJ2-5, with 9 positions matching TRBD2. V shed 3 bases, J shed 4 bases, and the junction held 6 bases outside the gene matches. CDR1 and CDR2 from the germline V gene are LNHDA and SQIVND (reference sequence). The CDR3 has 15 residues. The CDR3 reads CASSIRTSASETQYF. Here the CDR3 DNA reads TGTGCCAGTAGTATCCGGACTAGCGCTTCAGAGACCCAGTACTTC.

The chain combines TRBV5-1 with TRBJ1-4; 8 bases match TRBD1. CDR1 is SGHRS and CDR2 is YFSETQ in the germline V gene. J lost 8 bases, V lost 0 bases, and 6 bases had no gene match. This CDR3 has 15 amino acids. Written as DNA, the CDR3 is TGCGCCAGCAGCTTGGGGACAGGGTTTCGCGAAAAACTGTTTTTT. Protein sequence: CASSLGTGFREKLFF.

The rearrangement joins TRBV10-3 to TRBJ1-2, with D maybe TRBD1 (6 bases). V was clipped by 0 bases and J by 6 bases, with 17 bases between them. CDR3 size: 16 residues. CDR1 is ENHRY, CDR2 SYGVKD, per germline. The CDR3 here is CAISESHREGTDGYTF. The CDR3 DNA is TGTGCCATCAGTGAGTCACACAGGGAAGGTACGGATGGCTACACCTTC.

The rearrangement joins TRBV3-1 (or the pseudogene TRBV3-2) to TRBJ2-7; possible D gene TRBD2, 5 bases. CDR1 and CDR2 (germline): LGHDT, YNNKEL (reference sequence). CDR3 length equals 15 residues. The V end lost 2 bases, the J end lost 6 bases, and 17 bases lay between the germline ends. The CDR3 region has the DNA TGTGCCAGCAGCCAAAGGCCTGGACTTTCCCTCGAGCAGTACTTC. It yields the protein CASSQRPGLSLEQYF.

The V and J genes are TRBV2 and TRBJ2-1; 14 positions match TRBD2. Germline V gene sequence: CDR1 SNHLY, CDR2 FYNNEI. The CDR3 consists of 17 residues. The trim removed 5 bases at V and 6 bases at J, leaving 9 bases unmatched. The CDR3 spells CASSRGLAGGLGNEQFF. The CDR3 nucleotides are TGTGCCAGCAGTCGCGGACTAGCGGGGGGTCTAGGCAATGAGCAGTTCTTC.

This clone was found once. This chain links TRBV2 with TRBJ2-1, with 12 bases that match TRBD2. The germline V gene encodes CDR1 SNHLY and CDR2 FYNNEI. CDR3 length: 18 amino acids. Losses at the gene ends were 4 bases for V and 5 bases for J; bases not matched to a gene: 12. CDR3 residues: CASSVSSGGAGLDNEQFF. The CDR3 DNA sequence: TGTGCCAGCAGTGTGTCTAGCGGGGGGGCCGGTTTGGACAATGAGCAGTTCTTC. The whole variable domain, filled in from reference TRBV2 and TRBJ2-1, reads EPEVTQTPSHQVTQMGQEVILRCVPISNHLYFYWYRQILGQKVEFLVSFYNNEISEKSEIFDDQFSVERPDGSNFTLKIRSTKLEDSAMYFCASSVSSGGAGLDNEQFFGPGTRLTVL.

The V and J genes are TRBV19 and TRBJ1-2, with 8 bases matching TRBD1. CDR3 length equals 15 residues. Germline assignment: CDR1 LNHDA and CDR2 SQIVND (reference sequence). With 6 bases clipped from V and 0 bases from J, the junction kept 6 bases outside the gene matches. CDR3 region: CASRQTGVTNYGYTF. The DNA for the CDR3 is TGTGCCAGTAGACAGACAGGGGTCACTAACTATGGCTACACCTTC.

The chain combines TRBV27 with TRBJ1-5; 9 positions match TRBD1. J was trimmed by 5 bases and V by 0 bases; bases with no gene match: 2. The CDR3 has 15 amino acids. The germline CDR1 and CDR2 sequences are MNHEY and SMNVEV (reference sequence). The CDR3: CASSLSQGADQPQHF. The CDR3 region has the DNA TGTGCCAGCAGTTTATCACAGGGGGCCGATCAGCCCCAGCATTTT.

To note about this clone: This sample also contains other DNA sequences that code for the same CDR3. The DNA of the CDR3 is TGTGCCAGCAGTTATGTCAGGGGCTCAAATCAGCCCCAGCATTTT. This codes for CASSYVRGSNQPQHF. J is TRBJ1-5 and V is TRBV6-6; weak D call: TRBD1 (6 bases). There are 15 residues in the CDR3. The ends were cut back, 3 bases at V and 4 bases at J, with 13 bases in the middle. Per the germline V gene, CDR1 is MNHNY and CDR2 is SVGAGI (reference sequence).

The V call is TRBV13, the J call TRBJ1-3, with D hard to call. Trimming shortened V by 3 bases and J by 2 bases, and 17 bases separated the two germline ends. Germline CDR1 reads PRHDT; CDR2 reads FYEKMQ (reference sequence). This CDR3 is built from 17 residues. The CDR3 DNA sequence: TGTGCCAGCAGCTTCCCGGGAAAACCGAGGACTGGAAACACCATATATTTT. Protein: CASSFPGKPRTGNTIYF.

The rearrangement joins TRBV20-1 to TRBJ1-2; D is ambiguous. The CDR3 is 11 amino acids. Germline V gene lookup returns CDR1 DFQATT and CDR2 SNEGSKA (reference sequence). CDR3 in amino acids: CIGRERGGYTF. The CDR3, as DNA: TGCATTGGGAGGGAGCGGGGTGGCTACACCTTC.

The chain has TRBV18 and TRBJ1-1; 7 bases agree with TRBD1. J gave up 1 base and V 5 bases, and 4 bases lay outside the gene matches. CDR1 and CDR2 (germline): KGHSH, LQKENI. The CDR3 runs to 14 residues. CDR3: CASSGTVSNTEAFF. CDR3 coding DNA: TGTGCCAGCTCAGGGACAGTTTCGAACACTGAAGCTTTCTTT.

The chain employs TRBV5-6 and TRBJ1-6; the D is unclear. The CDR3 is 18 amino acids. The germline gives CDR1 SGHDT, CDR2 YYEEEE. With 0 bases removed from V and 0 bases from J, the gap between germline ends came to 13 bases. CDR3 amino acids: CASSLGEGRSSYNSPLHF. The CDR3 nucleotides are TGTGCCAGCAGCTTGGGCGAGGGAAGAAGCTCCTATAATTCACCCCTCCACTTT.

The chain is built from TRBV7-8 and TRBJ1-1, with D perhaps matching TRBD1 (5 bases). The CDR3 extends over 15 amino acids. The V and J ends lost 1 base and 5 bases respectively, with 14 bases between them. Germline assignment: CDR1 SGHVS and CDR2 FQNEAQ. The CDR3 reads CASSLVHGGGTEAFF. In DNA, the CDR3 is TGTGCCAGCAGCTTAGTCCATGGGGGGGGTACTGAAGCTTTCTTT. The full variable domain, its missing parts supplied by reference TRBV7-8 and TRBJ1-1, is GAGVSQSPRYKVAKRGQDVALRCDPISGHVSLFWYQQALGQGPEFLTYFQNEAQLDKSGLPSDRFFAERPEGSVSTLKIQRTQQEDSAVYLCASSLVHGGGTEAFFGQGTRLTVV.

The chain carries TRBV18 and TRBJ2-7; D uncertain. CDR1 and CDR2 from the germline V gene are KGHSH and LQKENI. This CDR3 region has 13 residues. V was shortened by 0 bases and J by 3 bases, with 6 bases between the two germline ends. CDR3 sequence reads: CASSPPSVYEQYF. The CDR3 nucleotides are TGTGCCAGCTCACCACCGAGCGTCTACGAGCAGTACTTC.

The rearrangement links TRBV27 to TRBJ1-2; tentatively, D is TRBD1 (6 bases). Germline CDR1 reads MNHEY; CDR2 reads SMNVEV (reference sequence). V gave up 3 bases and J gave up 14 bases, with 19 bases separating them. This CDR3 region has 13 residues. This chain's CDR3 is CASSLGALRRWTF. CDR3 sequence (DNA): TGTGCCAGCAGTTTGGGGGCTCTCCGACGTTGGACCTTC.

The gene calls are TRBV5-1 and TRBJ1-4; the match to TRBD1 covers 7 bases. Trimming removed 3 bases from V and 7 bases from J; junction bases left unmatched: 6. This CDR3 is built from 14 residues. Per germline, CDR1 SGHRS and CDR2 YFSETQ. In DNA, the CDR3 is TGCGCCAGCAGCTCGACAGGGTGGCGTGAAAAACTGTTTTTT. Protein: CASSSTGWREKLFF.

In DNA, the CDR3 is TGTGCCAGCAGCTTAGACGGGAGAAGGGATGGCTACACCTTC. Translated: CASSLDGRRDGYTF. V usage is TRBV7-8 and J usage is TRBJ1-2; D is ambiguous. V was shortened by 1 base and J by 6 bases, with 12 bases between the two germline ends. The V gene's germline CDR1 is SGHVS and CDR2 FQNEAQ. This CDR3 is 14 amino acids long.

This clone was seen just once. CDR3: CASSDSGGGTDTQYF. As DNA, the CDR3 is TGTGCCAGCAGTGACTCTGGCGGGGGAACAGATACGCAGTATTTT. This chain joins TRBV6-4 and TRBJ2-3, with 7 bases matching TRBD2. Germline CDR1 reads MRHNA; CDR2 reads SNTAGT. The CDR3 contains 15 residues. Trimming cost V 0 bases and J 3 bases; bases outside gene matches: 3.